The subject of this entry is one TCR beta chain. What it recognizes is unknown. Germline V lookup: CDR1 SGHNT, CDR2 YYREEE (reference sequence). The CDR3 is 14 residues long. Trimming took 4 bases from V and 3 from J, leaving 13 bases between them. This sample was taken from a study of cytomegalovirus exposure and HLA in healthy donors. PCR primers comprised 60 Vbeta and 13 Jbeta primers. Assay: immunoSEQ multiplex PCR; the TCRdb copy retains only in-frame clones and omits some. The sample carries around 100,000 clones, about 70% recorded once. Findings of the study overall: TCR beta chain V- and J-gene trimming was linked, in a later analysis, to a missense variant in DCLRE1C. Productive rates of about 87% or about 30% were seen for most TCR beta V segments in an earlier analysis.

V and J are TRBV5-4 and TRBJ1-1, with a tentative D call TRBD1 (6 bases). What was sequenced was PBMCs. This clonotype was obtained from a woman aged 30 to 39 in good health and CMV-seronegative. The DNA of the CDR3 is TGTGCCAGCAGCATGACAGGTATGGACACTGAAGCTTTCTTT. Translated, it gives CASSMTGMDTEAFF. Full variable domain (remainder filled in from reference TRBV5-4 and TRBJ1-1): ETGVTQSPTHLIKTRGQQVTLRCSSQSGHNTVSWYQQALGQGPQFIFQYYREEENGRGNFPPRFSGLQFPNYSSELNVNALELDDSALYLCASSMTGMDTEAFFGQGTRLTVV.